The sequence of this TCR beta chain was determined in a study of cytomegalovirus exposure and HLA in healthy donors. Study context: In a previous analysis, 110 million or so unique TCR beta sequences were found from roughly 200 million T cells.

Notes on this clone: One junction end does not reproduce the germline sequence, and a read error may be involved.

The CDR3 runs 18 residues. Germline V gene sequence: CDR1 SEHNR, CDR2 FQNEAQ (reference sequence). The PCR used 60 Vbeta and 13 Jbeta primers. Some clones are missing from TCRdb's copy, which holds only in-frame ones; the method was immunoSEQ multiplex PCR. This table holds approximately 210,000 clones, approximately 80% found once. This sequence originates from a woman aged 40 to 50 in good health and CMV-seronegative. The V gene is TRBV7-9, the J gene TRBJ2-3; TRBD2 matches 10 bases. Sequenced input: PBMCs. In DNA form, the CDR3 reads TGTTCCAGCACCTCTCTAGCGGGAGTCCTGGGACCCACAGATACGCAGTATTTT. Translating it yields CSSTSLAGVLGPTDTQYF.